This TCR beta chain was retrieved from a study of T cells in Graves' hyperthyroidism and ophthalmopathy. Study-wide results and caveats: The model identified upcoming ophthalmopathy a median roughly 6.5 months ahead of onset.

This clonotype occurred many times. What it binds is unknown. Using RNA transcripts as the source, TCR beta CDR3 regions were amplified. Initially, a first-round RT-PCR of the TCR CDR3 employed the HTBI primer set. TCRdb independently ran MiXCR on the multiplex PCR reads; one entry per CDR3 protein. Found here are about 300,000 distinct CDR3 sequences, approximately 26% of them singletons; the top ten hold approximately 25%. CDR3 length equals 16 residues. The germline V gene has CDR1 SGDLS and CDR2 YYNGEE. With 4 bases clipped from V and 2 bases from J, the junction kept 7 bases outside the gene matches.

Sequenced sample: blood. The chain employs TRBV9 and TRBJ2-7, with 12 nucleotides matching TRBD2. The clonotype was recovered from a man aged 35-49 years with Graves' hyperthyroidism that later progressed to Graves' ophthalmopathy. CDR3 residues: CASSPRTSGNPYEQYF. CDR3 bases: TGTGCCAGCAGCCCCCGGACTAGCGGGAACCCCTACGAGCAGTACTTC.